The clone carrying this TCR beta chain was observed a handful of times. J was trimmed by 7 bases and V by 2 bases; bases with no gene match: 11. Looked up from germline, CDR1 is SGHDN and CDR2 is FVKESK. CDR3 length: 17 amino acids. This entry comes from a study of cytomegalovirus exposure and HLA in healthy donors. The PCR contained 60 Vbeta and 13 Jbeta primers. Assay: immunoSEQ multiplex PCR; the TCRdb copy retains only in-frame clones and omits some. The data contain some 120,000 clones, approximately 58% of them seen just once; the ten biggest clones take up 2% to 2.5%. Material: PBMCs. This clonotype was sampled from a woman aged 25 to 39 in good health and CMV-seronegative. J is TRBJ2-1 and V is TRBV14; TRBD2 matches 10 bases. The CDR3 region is CASSQPGLAKRGNEQFF. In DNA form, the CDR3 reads TGTGCCAGCAGCCAACCGGGACTAGCGAAAAGGGGAAATGAGCAGTTCTTC.